This entry concerns a single TCR beta chain. There is no known antigen for this receptor. No base quality information exists; no much larger clone differs at one position. Whole blood was collected in K2EDTA tubes by collaborating institutions according to the institutions' own protocols. Collaborator samples were shipped for TCRbeta analysis as frozen whole blood, isolated PBMCs, or DNA extracted from either sample type. This specimen comes from a study of blood T cell repertoires in COVID-19 (dated by TCRdb to about 2020). At the level of the whole study: Collaborator samples came from the United States, Italy and Spain and covered acute and convalescent phases of COVID-19. The material from the prospective study consisted of cDNA or gDNA derived from T cells, B-cell-depleted T cells, or PBMCs. Where available, HLA class I and class II types were obtained from metadata supplied by the sample provider rather than from assay-based typing. Subjects who had been exposed to COVID-19, were actively infected with it, or had recovered from it provided the deeply sampled blood TCRbeta repertoires that made up the dataset. Nearly every sample came with metadata listing a de-identified subject ID, COVID-19 status, age in years and sex. The samples were drawn from two sources: the first 160 participants of the ongoing ImmuneRACE study, and 950 to 1,500 subjects contributed by 6 global collaborators. The repertoires were released in a freely available public database meant as a resource for research on the immune response to SARS-CoV-2.

The immunoSEQ Assay, a bias-controlled multiplex PCR, was used to amplify TCRbeta CDR3 regions from genomic DNA. Per the original workflow: The number of nucleated cells in each sample was estimated by amplification of reference gene primers within the assay. To quantify the absolute abundance of each unique TCRbeta CDR3 rearrangement, sequence reads were collapsed and filtered. For each sample, productive Simpson clonality was calculated by taking the square root of Simpson's diversity index across productive rearrangements. TCRdb mirrors the immuneACCESS table, restricted to in-frame sequences. Some clones are absent from its copies; in checked studies, under half trace to an unresolved V gene, and the reason for the others is unknown. Clone size and V and J calls were adopted from that table, with D and trimming inferred from the DNA. The sample contains almost 200,000 clones, roughly nine tenths of them found a single time. The top ten clonotypes cover 0.75% to 0.9% of the sample.

Overall study outcomes, separate from this receptor: The quantity of clinical and demographic metadata differed by source and by participant and was supplied without curation.

This receptor was obtained from a woman in her 70s with acute or convalescent COVID-19. Specimen: peripheral blood.

This receptor has the CDR3 CASSFTPLYGYTF. The bases read TGTGCCAGCAGTTTTACACCTCTCTATGGCTACACCTTC. The rearranged chain carries TRBV12-3 or TRBV12-4 and TRBJ1-2, with the D segment identity uncertain. Spanning cysteine to phenylalanine, the CDR3 consists of 13 amino acids. CDR3 DNA only is kept here, 39 bases in frame from base 1. V and J are truncated by 3 bases and 4 bases respectively, leaving an intervening sequence of 9 bases.